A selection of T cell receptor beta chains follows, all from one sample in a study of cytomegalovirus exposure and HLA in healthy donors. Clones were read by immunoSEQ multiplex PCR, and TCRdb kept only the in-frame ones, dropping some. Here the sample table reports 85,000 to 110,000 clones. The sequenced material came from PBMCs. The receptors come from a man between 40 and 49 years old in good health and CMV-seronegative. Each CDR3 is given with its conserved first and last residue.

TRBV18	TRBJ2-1	CASSNRDRGLF
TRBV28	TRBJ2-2	CASSFGAGGRPYTGELFF
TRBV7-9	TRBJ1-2	CASSRAAGTGSPRGYTF
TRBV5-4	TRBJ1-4	CASSPSGTGSEKLFF
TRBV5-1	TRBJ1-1	CASSRPGQQNTEAFF
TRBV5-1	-	CASSPWTGSGYEQYF
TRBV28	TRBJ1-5	CASSQAHEQPQHF
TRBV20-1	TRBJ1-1	CSAGQGPEAFF
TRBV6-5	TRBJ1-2	CASTPGTGGFGYTF
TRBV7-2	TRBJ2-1	CASSFSDLGEQFF
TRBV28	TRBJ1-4	CASSSHSPGTNEKLFF
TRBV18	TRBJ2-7	CASSPSSGGTSSYEQYF
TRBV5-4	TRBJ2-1	CASSFSGGTSYNEQFF
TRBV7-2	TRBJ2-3	CASSRLEDTQYF
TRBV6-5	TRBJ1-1	CASSVGQPNTEAFF
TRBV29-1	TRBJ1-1	CSVAGDAFF
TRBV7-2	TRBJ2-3	CASSPRQGLAVDMQYF
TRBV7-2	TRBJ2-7	CASSSGGGQYF
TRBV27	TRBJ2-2	CASRPSGQRSGELFF
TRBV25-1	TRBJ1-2	CASTTGGVEGYTF
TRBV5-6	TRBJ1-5	CASSSGQILNQPQHF
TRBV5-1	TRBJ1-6	CASSLANFPGQGNNSPLHF
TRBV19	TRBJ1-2	CASSPQPGVNYGYTF
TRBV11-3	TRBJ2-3	CASSRERGSDTQYF
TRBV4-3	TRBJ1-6	CASSQGVHRANSPLHF
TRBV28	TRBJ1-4	CASSVTGYNEKLFF
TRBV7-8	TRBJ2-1	CASSLAVKLAAYNEQFF
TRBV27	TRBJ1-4	CASRKGATSVATNEKLFF
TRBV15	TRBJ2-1	CATSSFSDTYNEQFF
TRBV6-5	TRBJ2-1	CASGRGGRNEQFF
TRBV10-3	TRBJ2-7	CAISEVGVVEQYF
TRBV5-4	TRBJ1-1	CASSLSGGGEAFF
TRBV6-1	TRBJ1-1	CASTDLRPMNTEAFF
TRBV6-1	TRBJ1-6	CASRMGQSNSPLHF
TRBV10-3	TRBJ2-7	CAISEHYEQYF
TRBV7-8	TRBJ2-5	CASSLRYRELETQYF
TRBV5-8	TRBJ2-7	CASSFRTSGSWVAEQYF
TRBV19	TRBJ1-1	CASSPQGKGLNTEAFF
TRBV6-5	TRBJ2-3	CASSYNSRDTDTQYF
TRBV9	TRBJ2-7	CASSVGRTDNEQYF
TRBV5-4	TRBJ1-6	CASSLVRGAVDSPLHF
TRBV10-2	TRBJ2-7	CASSVSTIFYEQYF
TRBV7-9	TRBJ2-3	CASSRRQGPSTDTQYF
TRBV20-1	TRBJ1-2	CSARVPRGYTF
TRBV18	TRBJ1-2	CASSPQTGINYGYTF
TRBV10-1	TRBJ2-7	CASSDSGTPSYEQYF
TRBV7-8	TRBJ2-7	CASLNPGTGAYEQYF